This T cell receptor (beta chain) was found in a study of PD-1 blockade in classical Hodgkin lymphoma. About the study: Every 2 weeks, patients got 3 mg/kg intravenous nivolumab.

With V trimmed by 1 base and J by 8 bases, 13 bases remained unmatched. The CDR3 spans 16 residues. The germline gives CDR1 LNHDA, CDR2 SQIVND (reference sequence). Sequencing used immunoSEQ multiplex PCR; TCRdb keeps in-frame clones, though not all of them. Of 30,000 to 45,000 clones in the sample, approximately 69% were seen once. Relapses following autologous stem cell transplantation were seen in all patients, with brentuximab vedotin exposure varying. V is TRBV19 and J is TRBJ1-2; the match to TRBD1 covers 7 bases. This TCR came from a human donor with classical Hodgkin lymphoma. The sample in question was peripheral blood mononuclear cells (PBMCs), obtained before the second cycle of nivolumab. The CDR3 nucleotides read TGTGCCAGTAGTATAGCCCCGACAGGGCTCCCAGGCGGCTACACCTTC. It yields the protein CASSIAPTGLPGGYTF.